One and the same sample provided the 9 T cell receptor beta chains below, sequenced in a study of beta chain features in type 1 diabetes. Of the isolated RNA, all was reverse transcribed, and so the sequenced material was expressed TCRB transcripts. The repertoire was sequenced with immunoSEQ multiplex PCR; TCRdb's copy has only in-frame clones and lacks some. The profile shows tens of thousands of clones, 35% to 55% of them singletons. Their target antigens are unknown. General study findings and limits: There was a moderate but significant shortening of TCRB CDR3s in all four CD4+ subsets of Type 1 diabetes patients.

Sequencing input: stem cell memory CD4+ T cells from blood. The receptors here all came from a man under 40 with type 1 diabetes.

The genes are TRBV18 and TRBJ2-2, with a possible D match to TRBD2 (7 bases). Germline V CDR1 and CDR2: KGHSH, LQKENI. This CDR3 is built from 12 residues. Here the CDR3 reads CSGGPDTGELFF. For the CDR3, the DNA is TGTTCCGGGGGGCCGGACACCGGGGAGCTGTTTTTT.

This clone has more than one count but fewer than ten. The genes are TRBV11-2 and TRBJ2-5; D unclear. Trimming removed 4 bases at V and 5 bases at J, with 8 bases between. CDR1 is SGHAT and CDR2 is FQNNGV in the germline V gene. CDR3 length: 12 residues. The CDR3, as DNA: TGTGCCAGCAGCTCCGCTGCGGAGACCCAGTACTTC. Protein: CASSSAAETQYF.

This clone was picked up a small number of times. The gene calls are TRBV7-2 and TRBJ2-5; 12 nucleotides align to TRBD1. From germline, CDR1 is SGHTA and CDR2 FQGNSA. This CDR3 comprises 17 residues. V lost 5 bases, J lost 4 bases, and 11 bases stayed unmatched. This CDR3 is CASSGQGQGASGETQYF. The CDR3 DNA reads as TGTGCCAGCAGCGGACAGGGACAGGGGGCGTCCGGAGAGACCCAGTACTTC.

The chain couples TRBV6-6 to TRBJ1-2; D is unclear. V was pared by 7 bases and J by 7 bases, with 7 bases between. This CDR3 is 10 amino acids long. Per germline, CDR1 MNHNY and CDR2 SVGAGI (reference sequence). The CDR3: CASTGSGYTF. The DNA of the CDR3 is TGTGCCAGCACCGGTTCTGGCTACACCTTC.

Here the CDR3 DNA reads TGCGCCAGCAGCTCCCTCGGGGGAGGAGATACGCAGTATTTT. Amino acids: CASSSLGGGDTQYF. The rearrangement uses TRBV5-1 and TRBJ2-3; D might be TRBD2 (6 bases). V lost 3 bases, J lost 5 bases, and 13 bases lay in between. The CDR3 runs to 14 residues. CDR1 SGHRS and CDR2 YFSETQ come from the germline V gene.

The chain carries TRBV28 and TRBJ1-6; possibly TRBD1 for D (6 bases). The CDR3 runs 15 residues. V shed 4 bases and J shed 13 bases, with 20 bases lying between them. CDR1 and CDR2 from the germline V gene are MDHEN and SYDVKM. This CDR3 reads CASSSPQGSIWPLHF. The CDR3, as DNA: TGTGCCAGCAGTTCCCCCCAGGGGAGTATTTGGCCCCTCCACTTT.

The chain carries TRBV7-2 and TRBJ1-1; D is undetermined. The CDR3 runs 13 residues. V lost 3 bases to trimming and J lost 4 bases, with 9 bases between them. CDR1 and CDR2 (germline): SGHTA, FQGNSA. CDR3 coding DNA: TGTGCCAGCAGCTTTCGGCAGGTCACTGAAGCTTTCTTT. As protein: CASSFRQVTEAFF.

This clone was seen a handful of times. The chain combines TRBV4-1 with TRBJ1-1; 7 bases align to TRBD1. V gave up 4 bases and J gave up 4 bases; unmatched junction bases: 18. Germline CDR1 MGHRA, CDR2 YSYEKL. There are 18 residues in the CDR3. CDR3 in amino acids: CASSLARGTVLGGTEAFF. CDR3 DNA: TGCGCCAGCAGCCTAGCGCGCGGGACAGTTCTGGGGGGCACTGAAGCTTTCTTT.

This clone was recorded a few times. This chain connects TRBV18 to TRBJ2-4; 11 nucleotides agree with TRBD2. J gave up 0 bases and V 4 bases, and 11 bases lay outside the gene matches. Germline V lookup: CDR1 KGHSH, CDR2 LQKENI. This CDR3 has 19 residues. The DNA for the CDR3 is TGTGCCAGCTCACAGACACTAGCGGGAGAGCTCGGAGCCAAAAACATTCAGTACTTC. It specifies CASSQTLAGELGAKNIQYF.